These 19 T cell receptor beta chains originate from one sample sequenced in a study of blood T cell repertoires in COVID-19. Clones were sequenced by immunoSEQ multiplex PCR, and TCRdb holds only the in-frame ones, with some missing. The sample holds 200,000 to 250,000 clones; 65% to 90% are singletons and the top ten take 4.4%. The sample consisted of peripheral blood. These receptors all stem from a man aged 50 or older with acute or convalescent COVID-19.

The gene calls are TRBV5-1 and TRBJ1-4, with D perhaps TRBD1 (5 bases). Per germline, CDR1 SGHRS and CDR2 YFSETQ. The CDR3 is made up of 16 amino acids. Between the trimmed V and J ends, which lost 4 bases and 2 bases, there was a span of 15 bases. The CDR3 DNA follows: TGCGCCAGCAGCCGCTGGTCAGGGCCCACTAATGAAAAACTGTTTTTT. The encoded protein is CASSRWSGPTNEKLFF.

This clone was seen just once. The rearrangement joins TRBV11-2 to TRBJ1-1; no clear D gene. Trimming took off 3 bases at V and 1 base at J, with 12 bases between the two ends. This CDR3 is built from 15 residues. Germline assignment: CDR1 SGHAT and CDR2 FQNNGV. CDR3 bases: TGTGCCAGCAGCTTTGGGGTCGGAGGGAACACTGAAGCTTTCTTT. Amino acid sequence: CASSFGVGGNTEAFF.

The CDR3 coding sequence is TGCGCCAGCAGCTCGGTGGGGGGCACTGAAGCTTTCTTT. This codes for CASSSVGGTEAFF. The rearrangement uses TRBV5-1 and TRBJ1-1; D possibly corresponds to TRBD1 (5 bases). Trimming left V 3 bases short and J 4 bases short, with 10 bases between. The CDR3 length is 13 residues. Germline assignment: CDR1 SGHRS and CDR2 YFSETQ.

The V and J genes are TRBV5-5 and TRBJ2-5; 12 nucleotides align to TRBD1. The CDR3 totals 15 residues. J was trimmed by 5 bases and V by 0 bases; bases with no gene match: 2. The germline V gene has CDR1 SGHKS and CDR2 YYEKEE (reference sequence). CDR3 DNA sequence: TGTGCCAGCAGCTTGGGGGGACAGGGGGCCGAGACCCAGTACTTC. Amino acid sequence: CASSLGGQGAETQYF.

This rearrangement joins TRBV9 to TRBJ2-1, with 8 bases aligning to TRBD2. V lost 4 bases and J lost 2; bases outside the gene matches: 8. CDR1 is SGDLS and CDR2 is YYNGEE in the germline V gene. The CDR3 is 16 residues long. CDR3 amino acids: CASSTRTGGAYNEQFF. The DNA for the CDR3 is TGTGCCAGCAGCACCCGGACGGGGGGGGCCTACAATGAGCAGTTCTTC.

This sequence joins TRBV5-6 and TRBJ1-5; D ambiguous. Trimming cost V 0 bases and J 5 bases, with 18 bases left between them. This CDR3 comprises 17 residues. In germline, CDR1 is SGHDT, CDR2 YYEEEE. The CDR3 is CASSLGGMGGHYQPQHF. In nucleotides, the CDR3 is TGTGCCAGCAGCTTGGGAGGAATGGGAGGCCACTATCAGCCCCAGCATTTT.

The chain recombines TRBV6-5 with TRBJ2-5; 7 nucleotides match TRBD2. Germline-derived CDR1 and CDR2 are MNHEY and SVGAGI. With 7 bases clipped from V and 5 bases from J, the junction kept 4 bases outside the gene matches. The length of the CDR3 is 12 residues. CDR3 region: CASNRLAETQYF. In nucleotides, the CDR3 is TGTGCCAGCAACCGACTAGCTGAGACCCAGTACTTC.

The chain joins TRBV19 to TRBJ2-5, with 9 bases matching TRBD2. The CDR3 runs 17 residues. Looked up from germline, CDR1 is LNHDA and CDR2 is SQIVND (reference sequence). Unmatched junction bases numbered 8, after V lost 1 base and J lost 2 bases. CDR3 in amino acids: CASSIGLSRGGQETQYF. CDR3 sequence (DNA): TGTGCCAGTAGTATAGGCCTGTCGCGGGGGGGGCAAGAGACCCAGTACTTC.

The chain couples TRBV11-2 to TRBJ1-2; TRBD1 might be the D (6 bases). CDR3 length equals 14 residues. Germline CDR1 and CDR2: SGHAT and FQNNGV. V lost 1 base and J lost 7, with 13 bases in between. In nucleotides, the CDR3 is TGTGCCAGCAGCTTAGCTCAGGGGACTACTGGCTACACCTTC. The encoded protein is CASSLAQGTTGYTF.

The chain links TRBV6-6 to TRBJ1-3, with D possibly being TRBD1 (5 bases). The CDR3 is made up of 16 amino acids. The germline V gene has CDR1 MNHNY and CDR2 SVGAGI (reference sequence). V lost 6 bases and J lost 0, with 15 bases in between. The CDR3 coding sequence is TGTGCCAGCAGCCGGCCCGGGAGGGGCTCTGGAAACACCATATATTTT. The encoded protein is CASSRPGRGSGNTIYF.

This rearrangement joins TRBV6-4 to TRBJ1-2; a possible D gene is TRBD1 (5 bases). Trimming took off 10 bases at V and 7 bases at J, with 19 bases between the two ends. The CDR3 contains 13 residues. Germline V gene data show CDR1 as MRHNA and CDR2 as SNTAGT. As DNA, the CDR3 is TGTGCCATCTTGGACCCAGGAGGGGTTGGCTACACCTTC. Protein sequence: CAILDPGGVGYTF.

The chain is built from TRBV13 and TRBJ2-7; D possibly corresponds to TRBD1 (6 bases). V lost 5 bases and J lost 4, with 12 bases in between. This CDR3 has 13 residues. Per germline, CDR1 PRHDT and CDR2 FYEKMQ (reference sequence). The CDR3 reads CASSLWDIYEQYF. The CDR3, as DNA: TGTGCCAGCAGCCTCTGGGACATTTACGAGCAGTACTTC.

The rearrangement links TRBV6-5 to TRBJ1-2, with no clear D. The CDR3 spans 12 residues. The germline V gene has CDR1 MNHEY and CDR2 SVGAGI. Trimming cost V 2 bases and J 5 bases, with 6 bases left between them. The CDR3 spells CASSYVTYGYTF. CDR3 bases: TGTGCCAGCAGTTACGTGACTTATGGCTACACCTTC.

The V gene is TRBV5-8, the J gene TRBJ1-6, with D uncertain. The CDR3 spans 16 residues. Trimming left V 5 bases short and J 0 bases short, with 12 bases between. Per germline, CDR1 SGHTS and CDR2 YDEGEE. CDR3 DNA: TGTGCCAGCAGTAAACAGCCCAGCTCCTATAATTCACCCCTCCACTTT. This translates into CASSKQPSSYNSPLHF.

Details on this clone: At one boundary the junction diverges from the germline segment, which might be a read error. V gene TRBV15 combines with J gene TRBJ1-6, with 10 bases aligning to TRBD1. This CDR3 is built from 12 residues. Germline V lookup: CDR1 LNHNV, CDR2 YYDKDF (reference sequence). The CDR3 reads CATSDRGLDLGF. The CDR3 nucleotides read TGTGCCACCAGCGACAGGGGGCTGGATTTGGGCTTT.

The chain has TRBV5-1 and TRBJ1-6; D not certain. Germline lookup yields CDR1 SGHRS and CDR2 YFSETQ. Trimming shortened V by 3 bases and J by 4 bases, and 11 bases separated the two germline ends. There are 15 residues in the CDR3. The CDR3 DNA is TGCGCCAGCAGCTCTACCGAGGCGTATAATTCACCCCTCCACTTT. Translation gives CASSSTEAYNSPLHF.

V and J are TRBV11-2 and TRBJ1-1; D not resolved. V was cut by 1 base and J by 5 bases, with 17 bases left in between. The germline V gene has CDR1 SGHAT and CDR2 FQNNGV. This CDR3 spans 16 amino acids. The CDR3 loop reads CASSLGPGGSGTEAFF. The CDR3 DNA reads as TGTGCCAGCAGCTTAGGCCCAGGAGGGTCTGGGACTGAAGCTTTCTTT.

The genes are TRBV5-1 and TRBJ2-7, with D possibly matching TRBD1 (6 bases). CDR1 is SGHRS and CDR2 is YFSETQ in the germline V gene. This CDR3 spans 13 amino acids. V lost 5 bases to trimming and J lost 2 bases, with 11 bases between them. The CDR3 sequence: CASRTSGAYEQYF. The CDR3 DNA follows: TGCGCCAGCAGGACCTCAGGGGCCTACGAGCAGTACTTC.

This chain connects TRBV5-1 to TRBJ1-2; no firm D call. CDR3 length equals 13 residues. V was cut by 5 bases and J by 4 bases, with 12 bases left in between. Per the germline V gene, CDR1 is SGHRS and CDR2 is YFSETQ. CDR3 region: CASSADTPYGYTF. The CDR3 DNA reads TGCGCCAGCAGTGCCGACACACCCTATGGCTACACCTTC. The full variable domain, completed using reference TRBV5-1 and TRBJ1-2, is KAGVTQTPRYLIKTRGQQVTLSCSPISGHRSVSWYQQTPGQGLQFLFEYFSETQRNKGNFPGRFSGRQFSNSRSEMNVSTLELGDSALYLCASSADTPYGYTFGSGTRLTVV.